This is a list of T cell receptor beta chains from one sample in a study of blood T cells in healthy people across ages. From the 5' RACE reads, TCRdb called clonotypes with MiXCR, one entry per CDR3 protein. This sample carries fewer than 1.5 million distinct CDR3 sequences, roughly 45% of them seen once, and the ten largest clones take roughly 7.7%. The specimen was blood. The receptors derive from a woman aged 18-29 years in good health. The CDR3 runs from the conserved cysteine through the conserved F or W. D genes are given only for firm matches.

CASSNGRPYEQYF TRBV19 -
CASSLLPQHF TRBV5-1 -
CASSPREARTEAFF TRBV7-2 -
CASSVGGQGAGVHEQYF TRBV21-1 -
CSARDSGDTEAFF TRBV20-1 -
CAFGGGATDTQYF TRBV6-1 TRBD2
CASSLGNLKSAKNEQFF TRBV7-6 -
CASSSDRGLQFF TRBV27 TRBD1
CANSYVAVQETQYF TRBV6-2/TRBV6-3 -
CASSSLSEGTARGLHF TRBV6-5 -
CSVGLQGHEQYF TRBV29-1 -
CASGRGNTEAFF TRBV27 -
CASKTLDRATDTQYF TRBV28 TRBD1
CASSFTGWDTIYF TRBV11-2 -
CASTLGSNYGYTF TRBV6-6 -